This TCR beta chain appears in the sequencing data of a study of T-cell memory formation after mild COVID-19. Study overall: For the most part, TCR clusters were specific to one donor.

This clonotype showed up just a few times. In TCRdb, the 5' RACE reads were re-called with MiXCR into one record per CDR3 protein. The sample comprises around 410,000 distinct CDR3 sequences, 20% to 30% of which are singletons, and roughly 13% rests with the top ten. This sequence originates from an adult woman who had mild COVID-19 (a few samples of this study predate the infection). Cell type and time point are not known. Sample: PBMCs or a T cell subset sorted from them (not recorded which).

In DNA, the CDR3 is TGTGCCAGCAGCCCCCGGACAGGGTATGCCGAGCAGTACTTC. Amino acids: CASSPRTGYAEQYF. The rearrangement joins TRBV7-9 to TRBJ2-7; TRBD1 agrees at 8 bases. CDR3 size: 14 residues. The V segment lost 5 bases and the J segment 6 bases; nucleotides outside the gene matches: 9. The V gene's germline CDR1 is SEHNR and CDR2 FQNEAQ (reference sequence).